This T cell receptor beta chain was captured in a study of T cell responses to AZD1222 COVID-19 vaccine. On the study more broadly: Some second doses came at about 4 weeks and others at about 12 weeks; these were pooled. General study results and limits: Donor demographics were predominantly white British with a female majority; clonal diversity may be underestimated. Nearly half of unique spike-specific TCRs reportedly avoided B.1.351 and B.1.1.7 mutated regions.

As for this clone: Its matching antigen is unknown.

From germline, CDR1 is MNHNS and CDR2 SASEGT. The germline V and J ends were trimmed by 3 bases and 0 bases, with 9 bases remaining between them. There are 15 residues in the CDR3. The assay was immunoSEQ multiplex PCR, and TCRdb's table has in-frame clones only and misses some. The sample includes approximately 92,000 clones, around 90% of them seen just once. This sequence was found in an adult in good health. The source was peripheral blood, collected on day 0 of AZD1222 vaccination. The chain combines TRBV6-1 with TRBJ2-1; weak D call: TRBD2 (6 bases). DNA for the CDR3: TGTGCCAGCAGTGAGGGGACTTACTCCTACAATGAGCAGTTCTTC. It encodes CASSEGTYSYNEQFF.